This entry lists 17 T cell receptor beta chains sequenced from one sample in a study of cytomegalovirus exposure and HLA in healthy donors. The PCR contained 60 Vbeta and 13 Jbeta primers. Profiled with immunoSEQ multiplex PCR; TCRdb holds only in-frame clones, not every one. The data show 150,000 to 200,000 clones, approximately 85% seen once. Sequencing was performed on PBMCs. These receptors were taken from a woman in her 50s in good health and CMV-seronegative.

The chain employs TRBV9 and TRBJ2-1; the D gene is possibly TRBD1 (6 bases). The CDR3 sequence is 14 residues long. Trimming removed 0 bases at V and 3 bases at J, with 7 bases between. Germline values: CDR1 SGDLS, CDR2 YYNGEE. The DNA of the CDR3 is TGTGCCAGCAGCGTAGGGACAGACTACAATGAGCAGTTCTTC. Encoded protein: CASSVGTDYNEQFF.

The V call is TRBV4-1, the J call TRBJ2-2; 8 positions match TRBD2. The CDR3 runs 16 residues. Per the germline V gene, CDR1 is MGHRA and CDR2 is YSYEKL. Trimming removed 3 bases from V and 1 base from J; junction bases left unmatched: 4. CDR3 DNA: TGCGCCAGCAGCCAGGCGGGAGGATGGAACACCGGGGAGCTGTTTTTT. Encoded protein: CASSQAGGWNTGELFF.

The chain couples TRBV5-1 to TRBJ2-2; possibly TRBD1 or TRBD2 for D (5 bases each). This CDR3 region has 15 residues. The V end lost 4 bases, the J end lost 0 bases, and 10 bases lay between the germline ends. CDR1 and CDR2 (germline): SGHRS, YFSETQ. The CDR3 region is CASSLGRANTGELFF. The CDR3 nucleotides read TGCGCCAGCAGCCTGGGACGGGCGAACACCGGGGAGCTGTTTTTT. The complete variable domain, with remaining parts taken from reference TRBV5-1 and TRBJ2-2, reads KAGVTQTPRYLIKTRGQQVTLSCSPISGHRSVSWYQQTPGQGLQFLFEYFSETQRNKGNFPGRFSGRQFSNSRSEMNVSTLELGDSALYLCASSLGRANTGELFFGEGSRLTVL.

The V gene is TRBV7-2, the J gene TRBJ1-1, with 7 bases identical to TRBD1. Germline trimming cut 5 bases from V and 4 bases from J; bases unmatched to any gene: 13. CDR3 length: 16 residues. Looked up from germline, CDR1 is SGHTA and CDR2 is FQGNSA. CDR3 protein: CASSVAPAGGTTEAFF. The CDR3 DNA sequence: TGTGCCAGCAGCGTGGCCCCGGCAGGGGGGACCACTGAAGCTTTCTTT.

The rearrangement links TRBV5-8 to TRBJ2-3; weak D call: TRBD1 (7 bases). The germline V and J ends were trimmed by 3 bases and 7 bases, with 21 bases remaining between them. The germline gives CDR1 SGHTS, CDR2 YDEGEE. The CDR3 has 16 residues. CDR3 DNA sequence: TGTGCCAGCAGCTCAGTAGCAGGGGGGATCGGAAATACGCAGTATTTT. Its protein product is CASSSVAGGIGNTQYF.

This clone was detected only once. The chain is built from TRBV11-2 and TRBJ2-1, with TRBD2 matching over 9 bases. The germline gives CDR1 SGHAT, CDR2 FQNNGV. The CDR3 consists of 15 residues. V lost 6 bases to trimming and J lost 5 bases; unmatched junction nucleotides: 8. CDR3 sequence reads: CASSKAGGWNNEQFF. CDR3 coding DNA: TGTGCCAGCAGTAAAGCGGGAGGATGGAACAATGAGCAGTTCTTC.

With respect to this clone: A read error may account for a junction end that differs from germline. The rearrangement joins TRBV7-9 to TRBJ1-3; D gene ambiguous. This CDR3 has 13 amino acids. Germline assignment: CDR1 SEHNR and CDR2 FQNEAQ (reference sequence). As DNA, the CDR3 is TGTTCCAGCAGCCGACTATCCGGAAACACCATATATTTT. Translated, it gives CSSSRLSGNTIYF. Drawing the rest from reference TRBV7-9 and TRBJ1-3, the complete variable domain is DTGVSQNPRHKITKRGQNVTFRCDPISEHNRLYWYRQTLGQGPEFLTYFQNEAQLEKSRLLSDRFSAERPKGSFSTLEIQRTEQGDSAMYLCSSSRLSGNTIYFGEGSWLTVV.

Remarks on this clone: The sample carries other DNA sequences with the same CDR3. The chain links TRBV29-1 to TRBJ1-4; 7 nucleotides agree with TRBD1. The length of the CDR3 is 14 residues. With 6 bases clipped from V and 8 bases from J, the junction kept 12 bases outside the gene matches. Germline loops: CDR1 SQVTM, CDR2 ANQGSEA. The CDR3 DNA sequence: TGCAGCGTCTCTCCAGGACAGGTCTCGGAAAAACTGTTTTTT. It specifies CSVSPGQVSEKLFF.

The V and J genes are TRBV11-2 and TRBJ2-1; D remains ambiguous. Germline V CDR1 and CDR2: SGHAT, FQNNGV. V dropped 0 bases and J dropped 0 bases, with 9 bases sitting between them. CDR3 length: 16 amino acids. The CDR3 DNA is TGTGCCAGCAGCTTAGAGTATGCGTCCTCCTACAATGAGCAGTTCTTC. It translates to CASSLEYASSYNEQFF.

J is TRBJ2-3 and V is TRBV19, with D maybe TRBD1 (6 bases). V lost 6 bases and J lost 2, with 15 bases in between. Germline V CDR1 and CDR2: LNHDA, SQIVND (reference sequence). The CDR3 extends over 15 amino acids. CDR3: CASRITGTPTDTQYF. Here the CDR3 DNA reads TGTGCCAGTAGAATTACCGGGACACCCACAGATACGCAGTATTTT.

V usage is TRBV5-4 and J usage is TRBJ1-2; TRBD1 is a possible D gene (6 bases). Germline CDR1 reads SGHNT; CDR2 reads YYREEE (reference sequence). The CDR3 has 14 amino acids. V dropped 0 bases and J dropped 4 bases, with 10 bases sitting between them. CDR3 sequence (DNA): TGTGCCAGCAGCTTGGAACAGGGCAGCTATGGCTACACCTTC. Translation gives CASSLEQGSYGYTF.

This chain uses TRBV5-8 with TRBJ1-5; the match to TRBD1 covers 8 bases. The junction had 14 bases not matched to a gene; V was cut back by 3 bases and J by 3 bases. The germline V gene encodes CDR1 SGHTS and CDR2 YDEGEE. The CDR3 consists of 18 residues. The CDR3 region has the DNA TGTGCCAGCAGCTGGATCGGGACAGGAGGGCGAAACAATCAGCCCCAGCATTTT. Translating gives CASSWIGTGGRNNQPQHF.

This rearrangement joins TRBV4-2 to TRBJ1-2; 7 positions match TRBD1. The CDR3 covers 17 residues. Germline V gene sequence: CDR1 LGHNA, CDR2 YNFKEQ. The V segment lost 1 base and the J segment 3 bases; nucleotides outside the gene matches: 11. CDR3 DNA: TGTGCCAGCAGCCAAGGGGGAAGGGACAGCCTTTACTATGGCTACACCTTC. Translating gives CASSQGGRDSLYYGYTF.

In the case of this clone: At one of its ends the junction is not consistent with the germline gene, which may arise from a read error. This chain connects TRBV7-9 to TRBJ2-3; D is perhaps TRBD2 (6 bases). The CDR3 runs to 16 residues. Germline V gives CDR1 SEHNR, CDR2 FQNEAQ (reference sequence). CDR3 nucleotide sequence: TGTTCCAGCAGCATTGCCCTAGCGTTTAGCACAGATACGCAGTATTTT. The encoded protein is CSSSIALAFSTDTQYF.

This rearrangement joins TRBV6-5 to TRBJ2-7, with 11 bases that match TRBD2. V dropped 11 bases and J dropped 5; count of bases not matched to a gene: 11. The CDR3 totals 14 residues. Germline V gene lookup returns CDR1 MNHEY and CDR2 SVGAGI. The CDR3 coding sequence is TGTGCCGGCCGCATTAGCGGGAGGGCCAACGAGCAGTACTTC. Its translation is CAGRISGRANEQYF.

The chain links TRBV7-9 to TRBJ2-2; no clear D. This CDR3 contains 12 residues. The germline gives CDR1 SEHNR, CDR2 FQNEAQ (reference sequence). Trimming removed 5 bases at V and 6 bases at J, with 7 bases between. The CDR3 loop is CASSPSSGELFF. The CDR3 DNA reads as TGTGCCAGCAGCCCTTCTTCCGGGGAGCTGTTTTTT.

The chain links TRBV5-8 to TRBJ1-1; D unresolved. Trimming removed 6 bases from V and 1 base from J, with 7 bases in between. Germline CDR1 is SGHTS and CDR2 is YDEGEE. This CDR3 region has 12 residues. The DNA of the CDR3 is TGTGCCAGCACCCTGTGGAACACTGAAGCTTTCTTT. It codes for CASTLWNTEAFF.